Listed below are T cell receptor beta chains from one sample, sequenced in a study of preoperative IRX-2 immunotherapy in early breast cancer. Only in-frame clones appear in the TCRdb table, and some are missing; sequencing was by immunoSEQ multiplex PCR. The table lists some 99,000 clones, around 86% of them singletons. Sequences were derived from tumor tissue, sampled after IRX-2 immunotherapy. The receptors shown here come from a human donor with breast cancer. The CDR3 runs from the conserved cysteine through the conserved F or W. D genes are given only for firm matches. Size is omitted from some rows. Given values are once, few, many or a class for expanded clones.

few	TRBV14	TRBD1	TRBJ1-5	TGTGCCAGCAGCCAAGGCAGGGGGCGCGGGCAGCCCCAGCATTTT	CASSQGRGRGQPQHF
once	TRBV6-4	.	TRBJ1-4	TGTGCCAGCAGCCGACAATGGGGGGTTGGAGAAAAACTGTTTTTT	CASSRQWGVGEKLFF
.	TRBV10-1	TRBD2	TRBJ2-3	TGCGCCAGCGGGACTAGCGGGGAGAGCACAGATACGCAGTATTTT	CASGTSGESTDTQYF
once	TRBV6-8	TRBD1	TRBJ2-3	TGTGCCAGCAGTTCCGGACAGGGGGATACAGATACGCAGTATTTT	CASSSGQGDTDTQYF
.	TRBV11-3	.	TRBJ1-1	TGTGCCAGCAGCTTAACCCAGGGGAGCACTGAAGCTTTCTTT	CASSLTQGSTEAFF
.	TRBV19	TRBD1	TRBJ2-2	TGTGCCAGTAGTCGACAGGGGGTTGCCGGGGAGCTGTTTTTT	CASSRQGVAGELFF
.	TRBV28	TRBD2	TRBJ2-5	TGTGCCAGCACCGGACTAGCGGGAGGGCCGAGAGAGACCCAGTACTTC	CASTGLAGGPRETQYF
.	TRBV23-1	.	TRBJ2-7	TGCGCCAGCAGCCGTTTCACCTCCTACGAGCAGTACTTC	CASSRFTSYEQYF
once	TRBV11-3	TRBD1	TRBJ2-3	TGTGCCAGCAACTTAAAAGACAGGGGTACAGATACGCAGTATTTT	CASNLKDRGTDTQYF
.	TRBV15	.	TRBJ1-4	TGTGCCACCAGCAGAGGTCCGGGGAGGACTAATGAAAAACTGTTTTTT	CATSRGPGRTNEKLFF
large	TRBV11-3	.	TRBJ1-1	TGTGCCAGCAGCTTCAGTACACAGGTGAACACTGAAGCTTTCTTT	CASSFSTQVNTEAFF
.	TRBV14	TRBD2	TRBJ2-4	TGTGCCAGCAGCCCCCGACTAGCTGGCGGAAACATTCAGTACTTC	CASSPRLAGGNIQYF
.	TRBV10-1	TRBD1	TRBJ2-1	TGCGCCAGCAGGATGGGACAGGTCGGCGGTGAGCAGTTCTTC	CASRMGQVGGEQFF
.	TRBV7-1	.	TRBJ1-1	TGTGCCAGCGCCACTACAGAGAACCTGAACACTGAAGCTTTCTTT	CASATTENLNTEAFF
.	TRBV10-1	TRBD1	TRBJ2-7	TGCGCCAGCACCGCCGGGACAGAGTCCGAGCAGTACTTC	CASTAGTESEQYF
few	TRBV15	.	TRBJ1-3	TGTGCCACCAGCAATGGGGGAGGCGGAAACACCATATATTTT	CATSNGGGGNTIYF
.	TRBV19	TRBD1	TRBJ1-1	TGTGCCAGTAGGGTAACCGGGACAGGGGGCGCCGAAGCTTTCTTT	CASRVTGTGGAEAFF
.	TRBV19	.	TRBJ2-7	TGTGCCAGTAGTATAATGGGGGGCCAAGGTAACGAGCAGTACTTC	CASSIMGGQGNEQYF
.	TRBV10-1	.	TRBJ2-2	TGCGCCAGCAGTGAAGACCCTGCCGGGGAGCTGTTTTTT	CASSEDPAGELFF
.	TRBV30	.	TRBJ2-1	TGTGCCTGTAGCGGATACAATGAGCAGTTCTTC	CACSGYNEQFF
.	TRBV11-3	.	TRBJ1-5	TGTGCCAGCAGCTTAGTTATAGGGGTTAGCAATCAGCCCCAGCATTTT	CASSLVIGVSNQPQHF
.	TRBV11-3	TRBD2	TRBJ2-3	TGTGCCAGCAGCTTGGATACGGCGGGGGAAAGCACAGATACGCAGTATTTT	CASSLDTAGESTDTQYF